These T cell receptor beta chains were read from a single sample in a study of OX40 agonist ivuxolimab in advanced cancers. Data came from immunoSEQ multiplex PCR; TCRdb stores just in-frame clones and leaves some out. The sample has about 12,000 clones, 80% to 90% seen once. This specimen was CD4+ or CD8+ T cells sorted from blood, taken in a trial of the OX40 agonist ivuxolimab. Every receptor here comes from an adult with an advanced solid tumor such as melanoma, head and neck, liver or kidney cancer. Both conserved end residues are part of each CDR3. D genes are given only for firm matches. Clone size, where shown, is once, few, many, or a class for clones that have expanded.

d_gene	v_gene	abundance	j_gene	CDR3aa	CDR3nt
TRBD2	TRBV9	.	TRBJ2-1	CASSVALAVGNNEQFF	TGTGCCAGCAGCGTAGCCCTAGCGGTTGGGAACAATGAGCAGTTCTTC
TRBD2	TRBV28	.	TRBJ2-7	CASSFGGAGRGAYEQYF	TGTGCCAGCAGTTTCGGGGGGGCTGGCAGGGGTGCCTACGAGCAGTACTTC
.	TRBV11-2	few	TRBJ2-7	CASSLVSDLGEQYF	TGTGCCAGCAGCTTAGTTTCGGATTTGGGAGAGCAGTACTTC
TRBD2	TRBV27	few	TRBJ2-7	CASSLLAGGLEQYF	TGTGCCAGCAGTTTACTAGCGGGAGGTCTCGAGCAGTACTTC
TRBD2	TRBV7-3	.	TRBJ2-3	CASSGLAGYGTQYF	TGTGCCAGCAGCGGGCTAGCGGGATACGGTACGCAGTATTTT
.	TRBV5-4	.	TRBJ2-5	CASSLLSSAETQYF	TGTGCCAGCAGCTTGCTGTCTAGCGCAGAGACCCAGTACTTC
TRBD2	TRBV7-2	once	TRBJ2-1	CASSLAPGLDTEEQFF	TGTGCCAGCAGCTTAGCCCCGGGACTAGATACGGAGGAGCAGTTCTTC
.	TRBV19	.	TRBJ1-1	CASSIMWGNTEAFF	TGTGCCAGTAGTATAATGTGGGGGAACACTGAAGCTTTCTTT
.	TRBV9	.	TRBJ2-3	CASSGEIGPRHF	TGTGCCAGCAGCGGAGAGATTGGACCGCGGCATTTT
.	TRBV20-1	.	TRBJ2-3	CSARWVGSAYF	TGCAGTGCTAGATGGGTGGGGAGCGCGTATTTT
.	TRBV9	.	TRBJ1-1	CASSVDRGGLNTEAFF	TGTGCCAGCAGCGTAGATCGCGGGGGCTTGAACACTGAAGCTTTCTTT
TRBD2	TRBV11-2	.	TRBJ2-1	CASSLVGLAENEQFF	TGTGCCAGCAGCTTAGTGGGACTAGCGGAAAATGAGCAGTTCTTC
.	TRBV7-9	.	TRBJ2-1	CASSSPYNEQFF	TGTGCCAGCAGCTCCCCCTACAATGAGCAGTTCTTC
.	TRBV11-3	.	TRBJ2-1	CASSLLTHKVVHNEQFF	TGTGCCAGCAGCTTGTTGACCCATAAGGTAGTCCACAATGAGCAGTTCTTC
TRBD1	TRBV9	.	TRBJ1-5	CASSVSGGFQPQHF	TGTGCCAGCAGCGTATCAGGGGGCTTTCAGCCCCAGCATTTT
TRBD2	TRBV27	.	TRBJ2-7	CASRLAGGHEQYF	TGTGCCAGCAGGCTAGCGGGAGGTCACGAGCAGTACTTC
.	TRBV2	.	TRBJ2-1	CASRPRDSWFREQFF	TGTGCCAGCAGACCTCGGGACTCGTGGTTTCGAGAGCAGTTCTTC
TRBD2	TRBV7-6	.	TRBJ2-7	CASSPASGRAYEQYF	TGTGCCAGCAGCCCCGCAAGCGGGAGGGCCTACGAGCAGTACTTC
.	TRBV28	few	TRBJ2-5	CASSLSAWYQETQYF	TGTGCCAGCAGTTTATCAGCCTGGTACCAAGAGACCCAGTACTTC
TRBD2	TRBV9	.	TRBJ2-1	CASSAGLAGSYNEQFF	TGTGCCAGCAGCGCCGGACTAGCGGGCTCCTACAATGAGCAGTTCTTC
TRBD2	TRBV6-5	medium-sized	TRBJ2-5	CASSYSFGSGKETQYF	TGTGCCAGCAGTTACTCTTTCGGGAGCGGGAAAGAGACCCAGTACTTC
.	TRBV27	once	TRBJ2-1	CASSLLGGNSYNEQFF	TGTGCCAGCAGTTTATTGGGAGGAAACTCCTACAATGAGCAGTTCTTC
.	TRBV6-5	.	TRBJ2-5	CASSYSTGGRETQYF	TGTGCCAGCAGTTACTCGACTGGAGGGAGAGAGACCCAGTACTTC
TRBD2	TRBV5-6	.	TRBJ2-5	CASSFGRETKETQYF	TGTGCCAGCAGCTTCGGGCGGGAGACCAAAGAGACCCAGTACTTC
TRBD1	TRBV7-6	.	TRBJ2-5	CASSLFDRAKETQYF	TGTGCCAGCAGCTTATTCGACAGGGCTAAAGAGACCCAGTACTTC
.	TRBV4-1	.	TRBJ2-2	CASSQPPDRPNTGELFF	TGCGCCAGCAGCCAACCACCCGACAGGCCGAACACCGGGGAGCTGTTTTTT
TRBD1	TRBV2	once	TRBJ2-3	CASRDPGTAVLDTQYF	TGTGCCAGCAGAGACCCCGGGACAGCGGTATTGGATACGCAGTATTTT
.	TRBV11-2	once	TRBJ1-1	CASSSRNTEAFF	TGTGCCAGCAGCTCTCGTAACACTGAAGCTTTCTTT
TRBD1	TRBV7-9	.	TRBJ2-7	CASSFPGQGAHEQYF	TGTGCCAGCAGCTTTCCGGGACAGGGGGCCCACGAGCAGTACTTC
.	TRBV19	.	TRBJ1-1	CASSSPLNTEAFF	TGTGCCAGTAGCAGTCCCCTGAACACTGAAGCTTTCTTT
TRBD1	TRBV10-3	.	TRBJ2-5	CAISEKRGTGPSQETQYF	TGTGCCATCAGTGAGAAGCGAGGGACAGGACCTTCCCAAGAGACCCAGTACTTC
.	TRBV6-6	medium-sized	TRBJ1-5	CASSYAGRNQPQHF	TGTGCCAGCAGTTACGCGGGACGAAATCAGCCCCAGCATTTT
TRBD1	TRBV7-2	.	TRBJ2-7	CASSYTTGGTYEQYF	TGTGCCAGCAGCTACACGACAGGGGGTACCTACGAGCAGTACTTC
.	TRBV7-6	once	TRBJ2-5	CASSLVRLAEETQYF	TGTGCCAGCAGCTTAGTGCGGCTGGCTGAAGAGACCCAGTACTTC
.	TRBV28	once	TRBJ1-5	CASSVNQGRQPQHF	TGTGCCAGCAGTGTTAACCAGGGGCGACAGCCCCAGCATTTT
.	TRBV13	once	TRBJ2-1	CASTRDKYNEQFF	TGTGCCAGCACCAGAGACAAGTACAATGAGCAGTTCTTC
.	TRBV5-4	.	TRBJ2-1	CASSSGVGLEYNEQFF	TGTGCCAGCAGCAGTGGAGTGGGACTGGAATACAATGAGCAGTTCTTC
.	TRBV13	.	TRBJ1-4	CASSLGFGGLFF	TGTGCCAGCAGCTTAGGCTTCGGGGGACTGTTTTTT
.	TRBV6-8	.	TRBJ1-1	CASSLSPLDTEAFF	TGTGCCAGCAGCCTCTCGCCCCTGGACACTGAAGCTTTCTTT
.	TRBV27	once	TRBJ2-3	CASSYLDTQYF	TGTGCCAGCAGTTACTTAGATACGCAGTATTTT
TRBD2	TRBV2	.	TRBJ2-1	CASRLPGLAGNEQFF	TGTGCCAGCAGACTTCCGGGACTAGCGGGGAATGAGCAGTTCTTC
TRBD2	TRBV4-2	medium-sized	TRBJ2-1	CASSQAEGSGGEQFF	TGTGCCAGCAGCCAAGCGGAGGGTAGCGGGGGAGAGCAGTTCTTC
TRBD2	TRBV9	.	TRBJ2-1	CASSVPMGGGPNEQFF	TGTGCCAGCAGCGTCCCGATGGGCGGGGGTCCTAATGAGCAGTTCTTC
.	TRBV10-1	.	TRBJ2-1	CASSRSSYNEQFF	TGCGCCAGCAGTAGATCCTCCTACAATGAGCAGTTCTTC
.	TRBV7-9	.	TRBJ1-2	CASSLGDSPYGYTF	TGTGCCAGCAGCTTAGGGGACTCCCCCTATGGCTACACCTTC